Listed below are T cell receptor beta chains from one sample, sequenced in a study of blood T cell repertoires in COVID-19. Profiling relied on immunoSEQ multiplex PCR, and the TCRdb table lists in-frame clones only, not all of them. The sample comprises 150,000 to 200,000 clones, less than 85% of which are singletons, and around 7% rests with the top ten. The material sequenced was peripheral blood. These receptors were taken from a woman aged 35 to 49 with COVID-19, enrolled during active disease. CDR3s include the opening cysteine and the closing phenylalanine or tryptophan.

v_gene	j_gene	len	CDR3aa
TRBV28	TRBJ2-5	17	CASRRLAGGPTQETQYF
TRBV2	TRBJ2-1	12	CASRASGMAAFF
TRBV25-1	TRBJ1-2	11	CASSASGGYTF
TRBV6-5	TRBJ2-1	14	CASTQRSSYNEQFF
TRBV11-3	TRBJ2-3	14	CASSRDTSTDTQYF
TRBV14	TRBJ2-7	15	CASSKPGTSGYEQYF
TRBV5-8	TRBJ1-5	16	CASSLDGTGFNQPQHF
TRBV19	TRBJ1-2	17	CASSIDPGEGATYGYTF
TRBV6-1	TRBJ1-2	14	CASSEAQGDYGYTF
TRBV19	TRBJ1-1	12	CASGLRVTEAFF
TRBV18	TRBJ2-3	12	CASSPDLDTQYF
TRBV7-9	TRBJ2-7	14	CASSTRTSGYEQYF
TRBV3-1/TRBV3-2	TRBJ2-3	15	CASSQDPSSTDTQYF
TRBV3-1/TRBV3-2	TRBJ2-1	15	CASSPRLAGVDEQFF
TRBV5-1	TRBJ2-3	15	CASSLEGGRTDTQYF
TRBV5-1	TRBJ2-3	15	CASSFARGNTDTQYF
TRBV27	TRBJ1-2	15	CASRSLGEGNYGYTF
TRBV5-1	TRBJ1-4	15	CASSLEQARGEKLFF
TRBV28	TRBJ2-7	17	CASSKAVGQEISYEQYF
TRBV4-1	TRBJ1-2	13	CASSQGTGTGYTF
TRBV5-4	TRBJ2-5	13	CASSLAWSETQYF
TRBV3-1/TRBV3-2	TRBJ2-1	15	CASSQIGPAEGEQFF
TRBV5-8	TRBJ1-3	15	CASSLDRYSGNTIYF
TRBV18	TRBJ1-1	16	CASSPYVRTMNTEAFF
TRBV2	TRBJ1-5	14	CASSQIGGNQPQHF
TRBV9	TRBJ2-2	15	CASSKGQVNTGELFF
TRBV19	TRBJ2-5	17	CASSPLMGEVGQETQYF
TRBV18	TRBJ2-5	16	CASSPPIGGEQETQYF
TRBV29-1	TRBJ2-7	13	CSVHDRNSYEQYF
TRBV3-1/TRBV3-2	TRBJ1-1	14	CASSQGTGGTEAFF
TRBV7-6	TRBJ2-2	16	CASSPQTSASTGELFF
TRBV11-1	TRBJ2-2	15	CASSPQSALGGELFF
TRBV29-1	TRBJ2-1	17	CRAVGGLGGGGSNEQFF
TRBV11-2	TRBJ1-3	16	CASSPPGGAHWNTIYF
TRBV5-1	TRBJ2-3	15	CASRDGQGMWDTQYF
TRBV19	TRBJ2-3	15	CASRDLAGGPDTQYF
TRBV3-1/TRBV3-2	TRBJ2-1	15	CASSQGSRSYNEQFF
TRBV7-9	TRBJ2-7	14	CASSPADRDYEQYF
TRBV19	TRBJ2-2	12	CASSIGGGELFF
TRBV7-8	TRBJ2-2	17	CASSFVGRAGSTGELFF
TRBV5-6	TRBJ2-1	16	CASSPVLAGAYNEQFF